The 27 T cell receptor beta chains given below trace back to one sample, sequenced in a study of blood T cells in healthy people across ages. With a J-beta primer mix and a sample-barcoded 5' primer, a second PCR ran 7 to 11 cycles. TCRdb redid the calling of the 5' RACE reads with MiXCR, one entry per CDR3 protein. Of fewer than 1,000,000 distinct CDR3 sequences detected, about 42% appear once; the ten largest clones hold roughly 19%. The specimen sequenced was blood. These receptors were taken from a man in his 60s in good health.

The rearrangement uses TRBV6-2 or TRBV6-3 and TRBJ1-5, with D perhaps TRBD1 (5 bases). CDR3 size: 14 residues. The germline V gene encodes CDR1 MNHEY and CDR2 SVGEGT. V lost 5 bases and J 2 bases, leaving 10 bases between the germline ends. The CDR3 spells CASSKTQGNQPQHF. In DNA form, the CDR3 reads TGTGCCAGCAGTAAGACACAGGGCAATCAGCCCCAGCATTTT.

As DNA, the CDR3 is TGTGCCAGCAGCTTAGGTGGAGGGGTGAATGGCTACACCTTC. Residues: CASSLGGGVNGYTF. The chain carries TRBV7-9 and TRBJ1-2; D is possibly TRBD1 (5 bases). This CDR3 is 14 amino acids long. CDR1 and CDR2 (germline): SEHNR, FQNEAQ (reference sequence). Between the trimmed V and J ends, which lost 1 base and 6 bases, there was a span of 12 bases.

This clonotype was seen only once. The chain carries TRBV20-1 and TRBJ2-3; TRBD2 aligns across 10 bases. CDR1 DFQATT and CDR2 SNEGSKA come from the germline V gene (reference sequence). This CDR3 is built from 13 residues. With 4 bases clipped from V and 3 bases from J, the junction kept 1 base outside the gene matches. In DNA form, the CDR3 reads TGCAGTGCTACGACTAGCGGGACAGATACGCAGTATTTT. Translation gives CSATTSGTDTQYF.

The chain is built from TRBV11-3 and TRBJ2-1; D remains unclear. CDR1 is SGHNT, CDR2 YENEEA, per germline. CDR3 length: 16 amino acids. V was trimmed by 2 bases and J by 3 bases, leaving 14 bases between them. The CDR3 is CASSLRLGRSYNEQFF. CDR3 nucleotide sequence: TGTGCCAGCAGCTTAAGGCTCGGTCGGAGCTACAATGAGCAGTTCTTC.

This clonotype has a handful of counts. The rearrangement joins TRBV5-1 to TRBJ2-4, with 8 bases aligning to TRBD1. V lost 0 bases, J lost 5 bases, and 1 base stayed unmatched. Germline V gene sequence: CDR1 SGHRS, CDR2 YFSETQ. The CDR3 runs to 14 residues. The CDR3 DNA follows: TGCGCCAGCAGCTTGGAACAGGGGGAAAACATTCAGTACTTC. As protein: CASSLEQGENIQYF.

This clonotype was counted only a few times. The rearrangement links TRBV24-1 to TRBJ2-1, with D possibly being TRBD1 or TRBD2 (6 bases each). Germline CDR1 KGHDR, CDR2 SFDVKD. Deletions cut 8 bases from V and 8 bases from J, with 18 bases between. This CDR3 is built from 14 residues. CDR3 amino acids: CATMGGGALYEQFF. The CDR3, as DNA: TGTGCCACCATGGGGGGCGGGGCTCTCTATGAGCAGTTCTTC.

This clonotype was seen ten or more times. V is TRBV20-1 and J is TRBJ2-1, with 9 bases that match TRBD2. Germline CDR1 DFQATT, CDR2 SNEGSKA (reference sequence). The CDR3 sequence is 16 residues long. With V trimmed by 0 bases and J by 9 bases, 12 bases remained unmatched. This chain's CDR3 is CSARDHQRGDSGEQFF. Written as DNA, the CDR3 is TGCAGTGCTAGAGATCACCAGCGGGGGGATTCCGGTGAGCAGTTCTTC.

V usage is TRBV18 and J usage is TRBJ2-1; 8 nucleotides agree with TRBD1. V trimming: 6 bases; J trimming: 9 bases; junction bases outside the gene matches: 10. Germline V gives CDR1 KGHSH, CDR2 LQKENI. This CDR3 has 14 residues. In DNA form, the CDR3 reads TGTGCCAGCTCGCAGCCCGGGACAGGCGGTGAGCAGTTCTTC. Amino acid sequence: CASSQPGTGGEQFF.

The table lists this clonotype with a count of one. The rearrangement links TRBV2 to TRBJ2-1; no firm D call. The V gene lost 4 bases and the J gene lost 10 bases, with 20 bases spanning the gap. Germline lookup yields CDR1 SNHLY and CDR2 FYNNEI. The CDR3 runs 15 residues. The chain's CDR3 is CASSGFLPRSYEQFF. In nucleotides, the CDR3 is TGTGCCAGCAGTGGATTCCTCCCTCGGTCCTACGAGCAGTTCTTC.

The chain recombines TRBV20-1 with TRBJ2-4; a weak D match, TRBD1 (6 bases). TRBJ2-7 matches the DNA end more closely, so the J call is doubtful. Germline V gene sequence: CDR1 DFQATT, CDR2 SNEGSKA (reference sequence). The CDR3 is 14 amino acids. CDR3 sequence (DNA): TGCAGTGCTAGTACCGGGACATCATCTTACGAGCAGTACTTC. Translated, it gives CSASTGTSSYEQYF.

The chain uses TRBV6-2 or TRBV6-3 and TRBJ1-2; D possibly corresponds to TRBD1 (5 bases). Trimming shortened V by 5 bases and J by 8 bases, and 18 bases separated the two germline ends. This CDR3 region has 14 residues. Germline V lookup: CDR1 MNHEY, CDR2 SVGEGT. Written as DNA, the CDR3 is TGTGCCAGCAGTATGGGAACCACAGGTATCGGCTACACCTTC. Protein product: CASSMGTTGIGYTF.

The CDR3 sequence is CASTPPGQRNEKLFF. The CDR3 coding sequence is TGTGCCAGCACCCCCCCGGGACAGCGTAATGAAAAACTGTTTTTT. The genes are TRBV7-9 and TRBJ1-4; 7 nucleotides line up with TRBD1. J gave up 4 bases and V 7 bases, and 9 bases lay outside the gene matches. Looked up from germline, CDR1 is SEHNR and CDR2 is FQNEAQ (reference sequence). The CDR3 runs to 15 residues.

The chain couples TRBV20-1 to TRBJ1-2; the D is unclear. This CDR3 has 13 amino acids. Per germline, CDR1 DFQATT and CDR2 SNEGSKA (reference sequence). Written as DNA, the CDR3 is TGCAGCGCAGGTGACGGCGTAAACTATGGCTACACCTTC. Its protein product is CSAGDGVNYGYTF.

The sample holds many counts of this clonotype. The V and J genes are TRBV4-3 and TRBJ2-1, with 11 nucleotides matching TRBD2. The germline gives CDR1 LGHNA, CDR2 YSLEER. The CDR3 extends over 17 amino acids. J gave up 3 bases and V 1 base, and 5 bases lay outside the gene matches. CDR3 region: CASSQARLAGNYNEQFF. In DNA form, the CDR3 reads TGCGCCAGCAGCCAAGCCCGACTAGCGGGGAACTACAATGAGCAGTTCTTC.

The V call is TRBV6-5, the J call TRBJ1-5; 7 bases are a match to TRBD1. Germline V gene lookup returns CDR1 MNHEY and CDR2 SVGAGI. V was pared by 5 bases and J by 7 bases, with 8 bases of the junction left unmatched. The CDR3 consists of 14 residues. The CDR3 reads CASSRDSKWQPQHF. The DNA of the CDR3 is TGTGCCAGCAGTAGGGACAGCAAATGGCAGCCCCAGCATTTT.

The chain employs TRBV7-2 and TRBJ2-7; perhaps TRBD1 as D (6 bases). This CDR3 region has 17 residues. CDR1 SGHTA and CDR2 FQGNSA come from the germline V gene. Trimming cost V 4 bases and J 2 bases, with 21 bases left between them. In DNA, the CDR3 is TGTGCCAGCAGCTACACCCGGGACACCCCCAATACCTACGAGCAGTACTTC. Translating it yields CASSYTRDTPNTYEQYF.

This clonotype turned up a few times. The rearrangement links TRBV7-9 to TRBJ2-7; no firm D call. The CDR3 runs 15 residues. Trimming pared 1 base from V and 3 bases from J, leaving 13 bases between. Germline V gene sequence: CDR1 SEHNR, CDR2 FQNEAQ (reference sequence). CDR3 loop: CASSLVAPSVYEQYF. The CDR3 bases are TGTGCCAGCAGCTTAGTGGCCCCCTCCGTCTACGAGCAGTACTTC.

A few counts support this clonotype. The chain links TRBV20-1 to TRBJ1-2, with 9 bases identical to TRBD1. The junction had 10 bases not matched to a gene; V was cut back by 3 bases and J by 8 bases. Germline V gives CDR1 DFQATT, CDR2 SNEGSKA (reference sequence). The CDR3 totals 14 residues. DNA for the CDR3: TGCAGTGCTAGTGGCGACAGGGGGTCGGGCGGCTACACCTTC. This translates into CSASGDRGSGGYTF.

This chain joins TRBV5-6 and TRBJ2-3; D is possibly TRBD1 (5 bases). The CDR3 is 15 amino acids. V was clipped by 4 bases and J by 1 base, with 13 bases between them. CDR1 and CDR2 (germline): SGHDT, YYEEEE. The CDR3 region is CASSVDTWGTDTQYF. CDR3 nucleotide sequence: TGTGCCAGCAGCGTGGACACGTGGGGCACAGATACGCAGTATTTT.

The chain employs TRBV27 and TRBJ1-5; TRBD1 agrees at 7 bases. Looked up from germline, CDR1 is MNHEY and CDR2 is SMNVEV (reference sequence). The CDR3 is 17 residues long. After removal of 2 bases from V and 5 bases from J, the junction contained 12 bases not matched to a gene. CDR3 residues: CASSLRSRGTDHQPQHF. The CDR3 DNA is TGTGCCAGCAGTTTAAGGTCCCGAGGGACAGATCATCAGCCCCAGCATTTT.

The rearrangement links TRBV5-1 to TRBJ2-5, with D tentatively TRBD1 or TRBD2 (5 bases each). CDR1 and CDR2 (germline): SGHRS, YFSETQ. The ends were cut back, 5 bases at V and 1 base at J, with 15 bases in the middle. The CDR3 sequence is 15 residues long. CDR3 protein: CASRSRGTVQETQYF. In nucleotides, the CDR3 is TGCGCCAGCAGAAGCAGAGGGACGGTCCAAGAGACCCAGTACTTC.

This clonotype was recorded once. The chain recombines TRBV7-2 with TRBJ2-1; D remains unclear. Germline CDR1 is SGHTA and CDR2 is FQGNSA. Trimming left V 5 bases short and J 13 bases short, with 21 bases between. The CDR3 consists of 14 residues. CDR3 residues: CASSPRVQPETQFF. The CDR3 region has the DNA TGTGCCAGCAGCCCCCGAGTCCAGCCAGAGACCCAGTTCTTC.

This chain uses TRBV3-1 with TRBJ2-7, with a tentative D call TRBD2 (5 bases). Germline assignment: CDR1 LGHDT and CDR2 YNNKEL (reference sequence). The CDR3 length is 15 residues. Trimming removed 4 bases from V and 0 bases from J, with 13 bases in between. The CDR3 coding sequence is TGTGCCAGCAGCCCGCCCGGAGGCCCCTCCTACGAGCAGTACTTC. Protein sequence: CASSPPGGPSYEQYF.

V usage is TRBV12-3 or TRBV12-4 and J usage is TRBJ2-7, with 7 bases fitting TRBD1. V trimming: 7 bases; J trimming: 0 bases; junction bases outside the gene matches: 6. There are 14 residues in the CDR3. The CDR3 nucleotides are TGTGCCAGCAAAAAACAGGGGAGCTCCTACGAGCAGTACTTC. This sequence encodes CASKKQGSSYEQYF.

The chain is built from TRBV5-1 and TRBJ1-1; D gene uncertain. V was pared by 1 base and J by 1 base, with 14 bases between. CDR3 length equals 16 residues. The germline CDR1 and CDR2 sequences are SGHRS and YFSETQ. As DNA, the CDR3 is TGCGCCAGCAGCTTGACTGCGTTGGTTGGGAACACTGAAGCTTTCTTT. Protein product: CASSLTALVGNTEAFF.

This sequence joins TRBV14 and TRBJ2-7, with D possibly matching TRBD2 (5 bases). The CDR3 contains 15 residues. The V gene lost 0 bases and the J gene lost 2 bases, with 11 bases spanning the gap. CDR1 and CDR2 from the germline V gene are SGHDN and FVKESK. CDR3 nucleotide sequence: TGTGCCAGCAGCCAAGAACCGGGGATGACCTACGAGCAGTACTTC. Translated: CASSQEPGMTYEQYF.

The chain combines TRBV6-2 or TRBV6-3 with TRBJ2-1; D may be TRBD1 (8 bases). V lost 8 bases and J 4 bases, leaving 15 bases between the germline ends. Germline CDR1 MNHEY, CDR2 SVGEGT. This CDR3 is built from 14 residues. CDR3: CASGGGQVYNEQFF. The CDR3 region has the DNA TGTGCCAGCGGGGGGGGACAGGTATACAATGAGCAGTTCTTC.